Listed below are T cell receptor beta chains from one sample, sequenced in a study of T cell responses to AZD1222 COVID-19 vaccine. Data came from immunoSEQ multiplex PCR; TCRdb stores just in-frame clones and leaves some out. The data contain fewer than 200,000 clones, just under 95% of them singletons. Sequencing was performed on peripheral blood, taken on day 0 of AZD1222 vaccination. The receptors derive from an adult in good health. Both conserved end residues are part of each CDR3. The order of the fields is clone size, J gene, V gene, D gene, CDR3 DNA, CDR3 protein. The D gene is left open where the match is weak. Clone size is stated in some rows and not others, as once, few, many or a class when expanded.

clone_size: -
j_call: TRBJ1-5
v_call: TRBV5-6
d_call: -
cdr3_nt: TGTGCCAGCAGCTCGCGTTTAAGAGGGAGCAATCAGCCCCAGCATTTT
cdr3_aa: CASSSRLRGSNQPQHF

clone_size: -
j_call: TRBJ2-7
v_call: TRBV5-1
d_call: -
cdr3_nt: TGCGCCAGCAGCTTGGACCGTGAGCGGCCTAGCTACGAGCAGTACTTC
cdr3_aa: CASSLDRERPSYEQYF

clone_size: -
j_call: TRBJ2-5
v_call: TRBV18
d_call: -
cdr3_nt: TGTGCCAGCTCCCAATCGCCGAAAGAGACCCAGTACTTC
cdr3_aa: CASSQSPKETQYF

clone_size: -
j_call: TRBJ2-1
v_call: TRBV5-4
d_call: -
cdr3_nt: TGTGCCAGCAGCATTCGATCTTCTTCCTACAATGAGCAGTTCTTC
cdr3_aa: CASSIRSSSYNEQFF

clone_size: -
j_call: TRBJ2-3
v_call: TRBV30
d_call: TRBD1
cdr3_nt: TGTGCCTGGAGTGTAAAGTTGACAGGGGCAGATACGCAGTATTTT
cdr3_aa: CAWSVKLTGADTQYF

clone_size: -
j_call: TRBJ1-2
v_call: TRBV30
d_call: -
cdr3_nt: TGTGCCTGGAGTGACGTCCGACAGGCCTATTACTATGGCTACACCTTC
cdr3_aa: CAWSDVRQAYYYGYTF

clone_size: few
j_call: TRBJ1-6
v_call: TRBV6-5
d_call: TRBD1
cdr3_nt: TGTGCCAGCAGAATTCGGACAGGGGCGGATTCACCCCTCCACTTT
cdr3_aa: CASRIRTGADSPLHF

clone_size: -
j_call: TRBJ2-3
v_call: TRBV5-1
d_call: -
cdr3_nt: TGCGCCAGCCACCCTGGACAGATTAGCACAGATACGCAGTATTTT
cdr3_aa: CASHPGQISTDTQYF

clone_size: -
j_call: TRBJ1-3
v_call: TRBV19
d_call: TRBD1
cdr3_nt: TGTGCCAGTATGGACAGGGTGGCAAACACCATATATTTT
cdr3_aa: CASMDRVANTIYF

clone_size: -
j_call: TRBJ1-2
v_call: TRBV2
d_call: -
cdr3_nt: TGTGCCAGCAGTGTGTCTGGAGTCTATGGCTACACCTTC
cdr3_aa: CASSVSGVYGYTF

clone_size: -
j_call: TRBJ1-4
v_call: TRBV18
d_call: -
cdr3_nt: TGTGCCAGCTCACCAGGGGGCCCAACTAATGAAAAACTGTTTTTT
cdr3_aa: CASSPGGPTNEKLFF

clone_size: -
j_call: TRBJ1-3
v_call: TRBV19
d_call: TRBD1
cdr3_nt: TGTGCCACCACACAGGGGAGCTCTGGAAACACCATATATTTT
cdr3_aa: CATTQGSSGNTIYF

clone_size: -
j_call: TRBJ2-1
v_call: TRBV12-3/TRBV12-4
d_call: -
cdr3_nt: TGTGCCAGCAGTCTACTCAATGAGCAGTTCTTC
cdr3_aa: CASSLLNEQFF

clone_size: -
j_call: TRBJ1-1
v_call: TRBV9
d_call: -
cdr3_nt: TGTGCCAGCAGCGTGGACGGGGAGAGCACTGAAGCTTTCTTT
cdr3_aa: CASSVDGESTEAFF

clone_size: -
j_call: TRBJ2-3
v_call: TRBV2
d_call: TRBD2
cdr3_nt: TGTGCCAGCAGTAGGACTAGCGGTGGCACAGATACGCAGTATTTT
cdr3_aa: CASSRTSGGTDTQYF

clone_size: few
j_call: TRBJ1-6
v_call: TRBV30
d_call: -
cdr3_nt: TGTGCCTGGAGTGTTGATGGGCCTTCACCCCTCCACTTT
cdr3_aa: CAWSVDGPSPLHF

clone_size: -
j_call: TRBJ2-7
v_call: TRBV12-5
d_call: -
cdr3_nt: TGTGCTAGTGGTTCGCGTTTCGCACAGCCCGACTCCTACGAGCAGTACTTC
cdr3_aa: CASGSRFAQPDSYEQYF

clone_size: once
j_call: TRBJ1-2
v_call: TRBV27
d_call: TRBD1
cdr3_nt: TGTGCCAGCAGTGCGTCCGGGACAGGACTCTATGGCTACACCTTC
cdr3_aa: CASSASGTGLYGYTF

clone_size: -
j_call: TRBJ2-2
v_call: TRBV7-2
d_call: -
cdr3_nt: TGTGCCAGCAGCCGGACAGTAATCGCCGGGGAGCTGTTTTTT
cdr3_aa: CASSRTVIAGELFF

clone_size: -
j_call: TRBJ2-7
v_call: TRBV7-3
d_call: TRBD1
cdr3_nt: TGTGCCAGCAGCCCCGACAGGGTGCACGAGCAGTACTTC
cdr3_aa: CASSPDRVHEQYF

clone_size: -
j_call: TRBJ1-5
v_call: TRBV2
d_call: -
cdr3_nt: TGTGCCAGCAGTTCACAGGGAGGAAGCAATCAGCCCCAGCATTTT
cdr3_aa: CASSSQGGSNQPQHF

clone_size: -
j_call: TRBJ1-2
v_call: TRBV6-5
d_call: -
cdr3_nt: TGTGCCAGCAACCTGGGAAAAGGGCGGGGAGGCTACACCTTC
cdr3_aa: CASNLGKGRGGYTF